This is a list of T cell receptor beta chains from one sample in a study of T-cell reconstitution after alpha-beta-depleted transplantation in children. TCRdb fed the PCR reads into MiXCR, producing one record per CDR3 protein. The sample records about 97,000 distinct CDR3 sequences, 6% to 9% being singletons. Material: PBMCs, obtained before TCRalphabeta/CD19-depleted stem cell transplant. These receptor sequences come from a boy between 2 and 10 years old with acute lymphoblastic leukemia, due to receive a stem cell transplant. CDR3s include the opening cysteine and the closing phenylalanine or tryptophan. Fields, in order: CDR3 length, V gene, clone size, D gene, J gene, CDR3 DNA, CDR3 protein. D genes are given only for firm matches. Clone size appears in some rows only: once, few, many, or a class for an expanded clone.

12,TRBV28,.,.,TRBJ2-5,TGTGCCAGCAGTTCATACCGGGAGACCCAGTACTTC,CASSSYRETQYF
12,TRBV11-2,few,.,TRBJ2-7,TGTGCCAGCAGCTCAGGGGTAGGCGAGCAGTACTTC,CASSSGVGEQYF
15,TRBV7-2,.,.,TRBJ2-3,TGTGCCAGCAGCTTAGAGGGGGGTCTCGCAGATACGCAGTATTTT,CASSLEGGLADTQYF
13,TRBV3-1,many,.,TRBJ1-5,TGTGCCAGCAGCCAAGGTAGAGGTCGGCCCCAGCATTTT,CASSQGRGRPQHF
17,TRBV5-5,many,.,TRBJ1-6,TGTGCCAGCACCATGCGATCAGGGGCTGCCTATAATTCACCCCTCCACTTT,CASTMRSGAAYNSPLHF
14,TRBV5-1,many,.,TRBJ2-1,TGCGCCAGCAGCCCCGATCCTAGCGTCGATGAGCAGTTCTTC,CASSPDPSVDEQFF
15,TRBV2,many,.,TRBJ2-5,TGTGCCAGCAGCCTAGCGCAGACAGCCCAAGAGACCCAGTACTTC,CASSLAQTAQETQYF
13,TRBV5-1,many,.,TRBJ1-5,TGCGCCAGCAGCTTGGGGGGGCCCCAGCCCCAGCATTTT,CASSLGGPQPQHF
14,TRBV12-3/TRBV12-4,.,.,TRBJ2-3,TGTGCCAGCAGCTATGGGGGGCCTGGAGATACGCAGTATTTT,CASSYGGPGDTQYF
13,TRBV7-2,.,TRBD1,TRBJ2-7,TGTGCCAGCAGCTTTCTGACAGGGCACGAGCAGTACTTC,CASSFLTGHEQYF